A single sample gave rise to the 8 T cell receptor beta chains below, sequenced in a study of CD8+ T cells in alopecia areata listed by TCRdb under 2018. The treatment or condition label, read with the paper, signifies: oral pan-JAK inhibitor, 5-10 mg twice daily. Library prep was done by the immunoSEQ multiplex PCR assay. RNA was extracted from all samples and reverse transcribed into cDNA, which served as template for TCR sequencing. TCRdb took this table from immuneACCESS and kept in-frame rearrangements with V and J called. Such tables lack part of the clones; where checked against another copy, unresolved V genes explain under half of the gap, and the rest is unexplained. This sample gives tens of thousands of clones in total; 35% to 55% of them show up just once. The ten biggest clones cover 20% of the sample. The sequencing here drew on CD8+ T cells sorted from blood, taken at approximately week 36, from a patient treated with tofacitinib. The receptors derive from a human donor with alopecia areata.

The chain employs TRBV10-3 and TRBJ1-2, with D possibly being TRBD1 (6 bases). Germline CDR1 and CDR2: ENHRY and SYGVKD. With 10 bases removed from V and 0 bases from J, the gap between germline ends came to 15 bases. There are 14 residues in the CDR3. The CDR3, as DNA: TGTGCCACAATTCGGGACACGACTAACTATGGCTACACCTTC. As protein: CATIRDTTNYGYTF.

This clone was seen a few times. This chain links TRBV29-1 with TRBJ2-1, with a possible D match to TRBD1 (5 bases). Trimming took 1 base from V and 9 from J, leaving 22 bases between them. The CDR3 contains 16 residues. Per germline, CDR1 SQVTM and CDR2 ANQGSEA. The CDR3 here is CSVEGTLGTNTGEQFF. DNA for the CDR3: TGCAGCGTTGAAGGAACGTTGGGTACCAACACAGGTGAGCAGTTCTTC.

The chain is built from TRBV5-6 and TRBJ2-3, with TRBD2 matching over 8 bases. The CDR3 spans 15 residues. The V gene's germline CDR1 is SGHDT and CDR2 YYEEEE. V was pared by 1 base and J by 5 bases, with 6 bases of the junction left unmatched. This CDR3 is CASSLYTGGGDTQYF. The CDR3 bases are TGTGCCAGCAGCTTGTACACGGGAGGGGGAGATACGCAGTATTTT. Together with reference TRBV5-6 and TRBJ2-3, the CDR3 gives the full variable domain: DAGVTQSPTHLIKTRGQQVTLRCSPKSGHDTVSWYQQALGQGPQFIFQYYEEEERQRGNFPDRFSGHQFPNYSSELNVNALLLGDSALYLCASSLYTGGGDTQYFGPGTRLTVL.

The V call is TRBV4-3, the J call TRBJ1-2; no clear D. CDR1 and CDR2 from the germline V gene are LGHNA and YSLEER. The CDR3 is made up of 14 amino acids. V was clipped by 4 bases and J by 5 bases, with 14 bases between them. The CDR3: CASSRSVVFYGYTF. In DNA, the CDR3 is TGCGCCAGCAGCCGGAGCGTCGTGTTTTATGGCTACACCTTC.

This clone showed up just a few times. The chain recombines TRBV29-1 with TRBJ1-2; D is ambiguous. Per the germline V gene, CDR1 is SQVTM and CDR2 is ANQGSEA. The CDR3 is 11 residues long. Trimming took off 6 bases at V and 7 bases at J, with 12 bases between the two ends. CDR3 bases: TGCAGCGTACGAACGGCGGTTGGCTACACCTTC. It codes for CSVRTAVGYTF.

This chain connects TRBV5-6 to TRBJ2-7; D gene unclear. Germline CDR1 SGHDT, CDR2 YYEEEE. V was clipped by 2 bases and J by 2 bases, with 5 bases between them. This CDR3 has 12 residues. For the CDR3, the DNA is TGTGCCAGCAGCTTAGTACCCTACGAGCAGTACTTC. The encoded protein is CASSLVPYEQYF.

The rearrangement joins TRBV27 to TRBJ2-7; TRBD2 matches at 7 bases. Germline CDR1 reads MNHEY; CDR2 reads SMNVEV (reference sequence). Trimming took 8 bases from V and 5 from J; bases not matched to a gene: 3. This CDR3 is 11 amino acids long. The CDR3 DNA is TGTGCCAGCCTGGGGGGGAACGAGCAGTACTTC. This codes for CASLGGNEQYF.

This chain joins TRBV4-1 and TRBJ1-5; no clear D. CDR3 size: 15 residues. V was cut by 1 base and J by 1 base, with 8 bases left in between. CDR1 is MGHRA and CDR2 is YSYEKL in the germline V gene. DNA of the CDR3: TGCGCCAGCAGCCAAGTTTGGTTAAGCAATCAGCCCCAGCATTTT. Its protein is CASSQVWLSNQPQHF.